Described below is a single T cell receptor (beta chain) sequence and its context. Its antigen is not identified. Sequencing was performed with immunoSEQ multiplex PCR; in TCRdb, only in-frame clones are kept and a portion is missing. Of approximately 65,000 clones listed, roughly 70% are singletons. The record originates from a study of T cell responses to AZD1222 COVID-19 vaccine. Study details: Pooling covered second doses at about 4 or about 12 weeks.

Germline V gene data show CDR1 as SGHDT and CDR2 as YYEEEE. There are 15 residues in the CDR3. Trimming at V came to 4 bases and at J to 8 bases, leaving 14 bases not matched to a gene. Study conclusions and caveats: Females made up more of the donors, who were largely white British, and clonal diversity may have come out too low. Close to half of spike-specific TCRs reportedly recognize unmutated variant regions. The study identified only five to seven AZD1222 recipients as seropositive at baseline.

This specimen consisted of peripheral blood, obtained on day 0 of AZD1222 vaccination. This clonotype originated in an adult in good health. This rearrangement joins TRBV5-6 to TRBJ1-2, with 7 nucleotides matching TRBD1. In nucleotides, the CDR3 is TGTGCCAGCAGCGGCCAGAGCAGGGGGATTGAGGGCTACACCTTC. This codes for CASSGQSRGIEGYTF.